These T cell receptor beta chains were read from a single sample in a study of blood T cell repertoires in COVID-19. Some clones are missing from TCRdb's copy, which holds only in-frame ones; the method was immunoSEQ multiplex PCR. The table lists around 230,000 clones, roughly 90% of them singletons. The sample comprised peripheral blood. Receptors originate from a man younger than 40 who had recovered from COVID-19. CDR3s include the opening cysteine and the closing phenylalanine or tryptophan. Each record gives: J gene, clone size, V gene, CDR3 protein. Clone size is given for some rows only: seen once, a few or many times, or a class if the clone is expanded.

TRBJ1-4 once TRBV3-1/TRBV3-2 CASTPGVQEKLFF
TRBJ2-7 NA TRBV12-3/TRBV12-4 CASSSPLGDEQYF
TRBJ2-7 NA TRBV19 CASSKTGTGEQYF
TRBJ1-4 once TRBV2 CASGRPEGNEKLFF
TRBJ2-5 NA TRBV6-5 CASNGGTRRETQYF
TRBJ2-5 once TRBV3-1/TRBV3-2 CASRRIGQQETQYF
TRBJ2-3 once TRBV5-6 CASSIGTGDTDTQYF
TRBJ1-2 NA TRBV10-2 CASTGVEYGYTF
TRBJ2-2 NA TRBV9 CASSVGTATGELFF
TRBJ1-1 NA TRBV11-3 CASSPLGDTEAFF
TRBJ2-3 NA TRBV6-5 CASSYSWRGSTDTQYF
TRBJ1-2 NA TRBV30 CAFRPGGGGYTF
TRBJ2-3 few TRBV21-1 CASSKVGGGEEDTQYF
TRBJ1-2 NA TRBV21-1 CASNRAAGYGYTF
TRBJ1-1 NA TRBV24-1 CATGTVEAFF
TRBJ1-2 NA TRBV6-5 CASSPQDPYGYTF
TRBJ2-7 NA TRBV6-1 CASSEPGLPLTEQYF
TRBJ1-2 once TRBV9 CASSPPQGPNYGYTF
TRBJ1-1 NA TRBV19 CATSSGRQGWTLSEAFF
TRBJ2-7 NA TRBV5-5 CASSQGQGAVEQYF
TRBJ2-5 NA TRBV9 CASSVGDREETQYF
TRBJ1-4 NA TRBV29-1 CSAWSEKLFF
TRBJ2-7 once TRBV9 CASSRAGTELYEQYF
TRBJ2-1 NA TRBV2 CAMRQGASGREQFF
TRBJ1-5 once TRBV5-5 CASSSFRTWEPQHF
TRBJ1-3 NA TRBV9 CASSVTSRISGNTIYF
TRBJ2-3 once TRBV9 CASSVAEDFLSDTQYF
TRBJ2-7 NA TRBV6-6 CASSGERGKEQYF
TRBJ1-2 NA TRBV7-2 CASSFIPEVGAFYGYTF
TRBJ1-2 NA TRBV7-9 CASVIGGTYGYTF
TRBJ2-3 NA TRBV11-3 CASSFSGSTDTQYF
TRBJ2-5 NA TRBV5-1 CASSVTGMETQYF
TRBJ1-2 NA TRBV19 CASSIQGRGGYTF
TRBJ1-2 once TRBV5-1 CASSDLGTAGHGYTF
TRBJ2-7 once TRBV5-1 CASSFRDRGFGAEQYF
TRBJ1-1 NA TRBV27 CASSPGIMNTEAFF
TRBJ2-6 NA TRBV10-3 CAISESWGGSGANVLTF
TRBJ2-2 NA TRBV6-5 CASRRTVGTGELFF
TRBJ1-3 few TRBV7-8 CASSLGVQISGNTIYF
TRBJ1-2 NA TRBV9 CASSVGGYGYTF
TRBJ1-1 NA TRBV9 CASSGDLNTEAFF
TRBJ1-5 NA TRBV18 CASSVAGTGGSNQPQHF
TRBJ1-1 once TRBV27 CASCSLRQGNTEAFF
TRBJ2-1 NA TRBV14 CASSRRESGGAYNEQFF
TRBJ2-1 NA TRBV10-2 CASSGEVVGYNEQFF
TRBJ2-5 NA TRBV30 CAWCDGYQETQYF
TRBJ2-1 NA TRBV11-3 CASSAGGTGNDEQFF
TRBJ1-2 NA TRBV5-1 CASSSVGASGYTF
TRBJ2-7 NA TRBV11-1 CASSLAASGGGYEQYF
TRBJ1-3 NA TRBV14 CASSLLPAGTGNTIYF
TRBJ2-1 NA TRBV7-2 CASTPTAGGNNEQFF
TRBJ2-5 NA TRBV9 CASSVARRTGQETQYF
TRBJ2-7 NA TRBV18 CASSPDRGDSYEQYF
TRBJ2-3 few TRBV3-1/TRBV3-2 CASSQGQGYTDTQYF
TRBJ1-5 NA TRBV20-1 CSASNRADQPQHF
TRBJ2-5 NA TRBV29-1 CSVKGTSGGETQYF
TRBJ1-1 NA TRBV11-2 CASSPFTGGDTEAFF
TRBJ2-7 NA TRBV7-9 CASSPPDRAWEQYF
TRBJ1-5 NA TRBV5-5 CASSLGAGGLSNQPQHF